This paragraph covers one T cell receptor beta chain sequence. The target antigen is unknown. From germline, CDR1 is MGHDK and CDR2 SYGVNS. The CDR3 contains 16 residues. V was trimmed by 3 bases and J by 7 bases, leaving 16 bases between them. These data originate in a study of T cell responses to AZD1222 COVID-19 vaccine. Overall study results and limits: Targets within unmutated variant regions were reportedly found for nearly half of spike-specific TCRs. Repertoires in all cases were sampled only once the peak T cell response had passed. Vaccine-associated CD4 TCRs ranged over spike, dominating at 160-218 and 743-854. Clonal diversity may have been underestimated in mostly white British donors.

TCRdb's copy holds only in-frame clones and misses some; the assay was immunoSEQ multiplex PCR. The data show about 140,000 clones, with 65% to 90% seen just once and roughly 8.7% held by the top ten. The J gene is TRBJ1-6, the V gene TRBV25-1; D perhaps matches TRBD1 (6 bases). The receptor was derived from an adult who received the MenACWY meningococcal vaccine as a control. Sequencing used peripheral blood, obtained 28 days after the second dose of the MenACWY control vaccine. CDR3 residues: CASSELEGGRNSPLHF. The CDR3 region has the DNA TGTGCCAGCAGTGAGCTCGAGGGGGGAAGGAATTCACCCCTCCACTTT.